This T cell receptor beta chain derives from a study of control samples from healthy donors and cancer patients. The V and J ends lost 2 bases and 0 bases, in that order; junction bases with no gene match: 5. There are 17 residues in the CDR3. The germline V gene has CDR1 KGHSH and CDR2 LQKENI. TCRdb's table, derived via immunoSEQ multiplex PCR, lists solely in-frame clones and lacks some. The sample includes approximately 90,000 clones, roughly 84% seen only once; the top ten take more than 2%. The chain couples TRBV18 to TRBJ2-1; 9 nucleotides align to TRBD2. This clonotype was obtained from a woman between 40 and 50 years old in good health. The source material was blood. CDR3 DNA: TGTGCCAGCTCACCAGGCCTAGCGGGGATCTCCTACAATGAGCAGTTCTTC. This codes for CASSPGLAGISYNEQFF.